This entry features one T cell receptor beta chain sequence. At one end, the junction sequence differs from germline, possibly due to a read error. Germline loops: CDR1 MNHEY, CDR2 SVGAGI. This CDR3 contains 15 residues. These data originate in a study of cytomegalovirus exposure and HLA in healthy donors. PCR primers comprised 60 Vbeta and 13 Jbeta primers. The data were produced by immunoSEQ multiplex PCR, yet TCRdb's version contains in-frame clones alone and is incomplete. The sample yields about 160,000 clones, 60% to 85% seen once. Specimen: PBMCs. The TCR sequence derives from a man aged 45-65 years in good health and CMV-seropositive. The rearrangement links TRBV6-5 to TRBJ2-2; TRBD1 matches 9 bases. The CDR3 bases are TGTGCCAGCAGTCCCGACAGGGGGGAACACCGGGGAGCTGTTTTT. This gives the protein CASSPDRGEHRGAVF.